This TCR beta chain was retrieved from a study of T cells in Graves' hyperthyroidism and ophthalmopathy. Amplification of TCR beta CDR3 regions was performed using RNA transcripts as template. TCR CDR3 regions were first amplified by RT-PCR with HTBI primers. TCRdb redid the calling of the multiplex PCR reads with MiXCR, one entry per CDR3 protein. The sample yields over 450,000 distinct CDR3 sequences, roughly 17% seen once. This CDR3 has 15 amino acids. With V trimmed by 5 bases and J by 2 bases, 6 bases remained unmatched. This clonotype appeared many times. The specimen was blood. The source of this sequence is a woman between 18 and 29 years old with Graves' ophthalmopathy. V and J are TRBV12-3 or TRBV12-4 and TRBJ2-1, with 7 bases fitting TRBD2. The CDR3 loop reads CASSPTGTTYNEQFF. Written as DNA, the CDR3 is TGTGCCAGCAGTCCAACCGGGACTACCTACAATGAGCAGTTCTTC.